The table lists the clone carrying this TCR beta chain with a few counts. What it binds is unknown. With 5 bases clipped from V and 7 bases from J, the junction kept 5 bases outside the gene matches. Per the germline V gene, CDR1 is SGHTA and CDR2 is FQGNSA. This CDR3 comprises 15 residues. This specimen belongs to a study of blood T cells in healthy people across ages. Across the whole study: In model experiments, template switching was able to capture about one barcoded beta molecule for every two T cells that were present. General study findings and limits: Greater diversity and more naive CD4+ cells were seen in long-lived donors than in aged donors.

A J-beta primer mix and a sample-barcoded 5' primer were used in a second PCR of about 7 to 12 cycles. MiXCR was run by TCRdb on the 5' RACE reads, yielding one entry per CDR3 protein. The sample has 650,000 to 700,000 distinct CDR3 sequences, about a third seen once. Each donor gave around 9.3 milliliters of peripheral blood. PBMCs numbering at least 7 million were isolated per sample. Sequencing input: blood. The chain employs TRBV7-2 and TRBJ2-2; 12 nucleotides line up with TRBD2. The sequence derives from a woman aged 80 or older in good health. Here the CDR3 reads CASSAGLAGGGELFF. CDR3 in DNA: TGTGCCAGCAGCGCGGGACTAGCGGGTGGCGGGGAGCTGTTTTTT.